This T cell receptor beta chain was sequenced for a study of CD8 T cells in ankylosing spondylitis listed by TCRdb under 2017. Study-wide context: The study set out to find disease-linked TCR variants by profiling T cell receptor beta repertoires in ankylosing spondylitis patients and healthy donors. In total, the full study cohort was made up of nearly 110 healthy donors and about two dozen ankylosing spondylitis patients. Peripheral blood samples were taken, and synovial fluid was additionally collected from ankylosing spondylitis patients. Broader findings and caveats from the paper: In peripheral blood, the disease-linked clones were found at relatively low frequencies and had a CD8+ phenotype. A TCR beta motif made up of several highly homologous amino acid variants appeared to be characteristic of blood from ankylosing spondylitis patients. Some of the motif variants had been reported before in the synovial fluid and blood of reactive arthritis patients, a finding that suggests common disease-initiation mechanisms. The disease-linked clones were reported as significantly enriched in matched synovial fluid samples from ankylosing spondylitis patients.

Sequenced on an Illumina HiSeq 2500. TCR beta libraries were prepared by quantitative 5'-RACE with molecular barcodes. From the authors' description of their analysis: Disease-linked TCR variants were identified with a new computational method built on a probabilistic model of VDJ rearrangement. The raw public data were reprocessed by TCRdb itself: fastp quality trimming at Q25, MiXCR clonotype calling, in-frame beta chains only. CDR3 protein duplicates are merged, each entry listing the most common genes and DNA. These V and J calls rely on TCRdb rather than the paper's analysis. Within this sample are about 540,000 distinct CDR3 sequences, with roughly 13% of them counted one time only. The ten largest clones represent 6.8% of the sample. There are many counts of this clonotype. Its antigen target is currently unknown. No base quality information exists; no much larger clone differs at one position.

CDR1 MNHEY and CDR2 SVGEGT are derived from the germline V gene. The cysteine opens and the phenylalanine closes a CDR3 of 14 amino acids. The kept DNA is CDR3 alone, 42 bases in frame from the first base. V ends up 7 bases short and J 4 bases short, with an unmatched junction base count of 7. The receptor's source is a male donor with ankylosing spondylitis. What was sequenced was blood, either unsorted or a sorted T cell fraction (not recorded which). The rearranged chain carries TRBV6-2 or TRBV6-3 and TRBJ1-5, and TRBD1 aligns with 7 junction nucleotides. The nucleotides read TGTGCCAGCACGCTGGACAGGTCGAATCAGCCCCAGCATTTT. This translates into CASTLDRSNQPQHF.